One and the same sample provided the 30 T cell receptor beta chains below, sequenced in a study of early T cells in non-severe SARS-CoV-2 infection. A single record per CDR3 protein comes from TCRdb applying MiXCR to the 5' RACE reads. Here the sample spans some 49,000 distinct CDR3 sequences, 10% to 15% being singletons. Sequences were obtained from whole blood. The receptor set was obtained from an adult who was a healthcare worker with PCR-confirmed SARS-CoV-2 infection or an uninfected control (not recorded which).

V and J are TRBV7-3 and TRBJ2-1; 9 bases fit TRBD1. The CDR3 has 15 amino acids. Germline CDR1 is SGHTA and CDR2 is FQGTGA. V lost 4 bases to trimming and J lost 6 bases; unmatched junction nucleotides: 7. CDR3 loop: CASSSDRTGVNEQFF. Here the CDR3 DNA reads TGTGCCAGCAGCTCGGACAGGACAGGGGTCAATGAGCAGTTCTTC. Full variable domain (missing parts from reference TRBV7-3 and TRBJ2-1): GAGVSQTPSNKVTEKGKYVELRCDPISGHTALYWYRQSLGQGPEFLIYFQGTGAADDSGLPNDRFFAVRPEGSVSTLKIQRTERGDSAVYLCASSSDRTGVNEQFFGPGTRLTVL.

The rearrangement joins TRBV29-1 to TRBJ2-7, with no clear D. The V end was cut by 4 bases, the J end by 2 bases, with 9 bases between. Germline lookup yields CDR1 SQVTM and CDR2 ANQGSEA. The CDR3 totals 12 residues. DNA for the CDR3: TGCAGCGTTGCCTTCACCGCCTACGAGCAGTACTTC. It encodes CSVAFTAYEQYF.

The chain is built from TRBV5-1 and TRBJ2-7; D might be TRBD2 (5 bases). The CDR3 extends over 16 amino acids. Germline CDR1 SGHRS, CDR2 YFSETQ. Trimming took 3 bases from V and 0 from J, leaving 16 bases between them. The CDR3 protein is CASSSGGLTSSYEQYF. Here the CDR3 DNA reads TGCGCCAGCAGCTCGGGTGGCCTCACTAGCTCCTACGAGCAGTACTTC.

The V and J genes are TRBV6-5 and TRBJ1-5; the D is unclear. This CDR3 spans 14 amino acids. The V end lost 5 bases, the J end lost 0 bases, and 8 bases lay between the germline ends. CDR1 is MNHEY and CDR2 is SVGAGI in the germline V gene. CDR3 nucleotide sequence: TGTGCCAGCAGTGCACAGCATAGCAATCAGCCCCAGCATTTT. Protein product: CASSAQHSNQPQHF.

This clonotype was seen more than once but under ten times. This chain connects TRBV20-1 to TRBJ2-6; TRBD1 matches 7 bases. J gave up 1 base and V 2 bases, and 8 bases lay outside the gene matches. The CDR3 totals 17 residues. Germline V CDR1 and CDR2: DFQATT, SNEGSKA (reference sequence). The CDR3 region is CSARTAWDRSGANVLTF. The CDR3 DNA is TGCAGTGCTAGAACTGCATGGGACAGATCTGGGGCCAACGTCCTGACTTTC.

This clonotype was seen many times. This chain connects TRBV20-1 to TRBJ2-3, with TRBD1 matching 10 bases. J lost 0 bases, V lost 3 bases, and 9 bases had no gene match. Germline CDR1 is DFQATT and CDR2 is SNEGSKA (reference sequence). The length of the CDR3 is 17 residues. In DNA, the CDR3 is TGCAGTGCTAGTCACTCATTGGGACAGGGGAGCACAGATACGCAGTATTTT. Its translation is CSASHSLGQGSTDTQYF.

The gene calls are TRBV12-3 or TRBV12-4 and TRBJ2-7; D is ambiguous. The ends were cut back, 3 bases at V and 1 base at J, with 7 bases in the middle. The CDR3 is 13 residues long. CDR3 sequence reads: CASSLEGSYEQYF. In DNA, the CDR3 is TGTGCCAGCAGTTTGGAAGGGTCCTACGAGCAGTACTTC.

The chain carries TRBV9 and TRBJ1-2, with unresolved D. Deletions cut 0 bases from V and 0 bases from J, with 3 bases between. Germline V lookup: CDR1 SGDLS, CDR2 YYNGEE. The CDR3 contains 13 residues. The CDR3 here is CASSVEPNYGYTF. The CDR3 nucleotides are TGTGCCAGCAGCGTAGAACCTAACTATGGCTACACCTTC.

The chain is built from TRBV5-1 and TRBJ2-7; 12 bases align to TRBD1. The CDR3 loop spans 14 amino acids. Looked up from germline, CDR1 is SGHRS and CDR2 is YFSETQ. The J segment lost 5 bases and the V segment lost 5 bases, leaving 5 bases of the junction unmatched. The CDR3 bases are TGCGCCAGCAGGGGACAGGGGGCGTTTAACGAGCAGTACTTC. It is translated as CASRGQGAFNEQYF.

This chain connects TRBV11-2 to TRBJ2-7; tentatively, D is TRBD1 or TRBD2 (5 bases each). CDR3 length equals 13 residues. V shed 1 base and J shed 6 bases, with 10 bases lying between them. CDR1 is SGHAT and CDR2 is FQNNGV in the germline V gene. In nucleotides, the CDR3 is TGTGCCAGCAGCTTAGTGGCAGGGAGCGAGCAGTACTTC. This translates into CASSLVAGSEQYF.

This clonotype occurred a few times. This chain links TRBV29-1 with TRBJ2-5; D unresolved. V gave up 6 bases and J gave up 2 bases, with 10 bases separating them. This CDR3 comprises 12 residues. Germline V gene data show CDR1 as SQVTM and CDR2 as ANQGSEA. CDR3 sequence (DNA): TGCAGCGTCGGACGGCCTCAAGAGACCCAGTACTTC. It yields the protein CSVGRPQETQYF.

The genes are TRBV2 and TRBJ1-1; a possible D gene is TRBD1 (5 bases). CDR1 is SNHLY and CDR2 is FYNNEI in the germline V gene. V lost 3 bases and J 2 bases, leaving 7 bases between the germline ends. The CDR3 is made up of 13 amino acids. CDR3 residues: CASSEGPNTEAFF. CDR3 DNA: TGTGCCAGCAGTGAGGGGCCTAACACTGAAGCTTTCTTT. Filled out from reference TRBV2 and TRBJ1-1, the complete variable domain reads EPEVTQTPSHQVTQMGQEVILRCVPISNHLYFYWYRQILGQKVEFLVSFYNNEISEKSEIFDDQFSVERPDGSNFTLKIRSTKLEDSAMYFCASSEGPNTEAFFGQGTRLTVV.

This clonotype was recorded at least ten times. The rearrangement links TRBV29-1 to TRBJ2-3; D gene uncertain. V was cut by 1 base and J by 0 bases, with 5 bases left in between. Germline V gene sequence: CDR1 SQVTM, CDR2 ANQGSEA. This CDR3 contains 13 residues. The DNA of the CDR3 is TGCAGCGTTGAAGGTCACAGCACAGATACGCAGTATTTT. Protein: CSVEGHSTDTQYF.

In its sample, this clonotype was seen a few times. The junction differs from germline at one of its ends, possibly a read error. The CDR3 nucleotides are TGTGCCAGCAGGCAAGCCGGACAGGGTAGCACAGATACGCAGTATTTT. As protein: CASRQAGQGSTDTQYF. The rearrangement uses TRBV14 and TRBJ2-3; 8 bases are a match to TRBD1. This CDR3 has 16 amino acids. Germline V gene sequence: CDR1 SGHDN, CDR2 FVKESK.

Only one count was recorded for this clonotype. V and J are TRBV21-1 and TRBJ1-1. TRBV21-1 is a pseudogene. There are 14 residues in the CDR3. CDR3 nucleotides: TGTGCCAGACTTGACCCGAAACTGAACACTGAAGCTTTCTTT. Amino acids: CARLDPKLNTEAFF.

This clonotype has at least ten counts. This chain joins TRBV19 and TRBJ2-5, with 12 bases fitting TRBD2. This CDR3 comprises 15 residues. The trim removed 2 bases at V and 10 bases at J, leaving 8 bases unmatched. In germline, CDR1 is LNHDA, CDR2 SQIVND (reference sequence). The CDR3 sequence is CASSISSGRVPNQYF. The CDR3 DNA sequence: TGTGCCAGTAGTATATCTAGCGGGAGGGTCCCAAACCAGTACTTC.

This clonotype was seen many times. This rearrangement joins TRBV9 to TRBJ2-5; 8 positions match TRBD1. This CDR3 is 15 amino acids long. Germline values: CDR1 SGDLS, CDR2 YYNGEE. The ends lost 4 bases at V and 3 bases at J; junction bases unmatched: 8. CDR3 bases: TGTGCCAGCAGCCCCGACAGGGGTTGGGAAGAGACCCAGTACTTC. The encoded protein is CASSPDRGWEETQYF.

The rearrangement uses TRBV5-5 and TRBJ2-1; D perhaps matches TRBD2 (5 bases). Trimming stripped 0 bases from V and 2 bases from J, with 9 bases between. Germline V gives CDR1 SGHKS, CDR2 YYEKEE (reference sequence). This CDR3 spans 15 amino acids. CDR3 protein: CASSLGADTYNEQFF. CDR3 in DNA: TGTGCCAGCAGCTTGGGAGCGGATACCTACAATGAGCAGTTCTTC.

This clonotype was found many times. The V call is TRBV7-8, the J call TRBJ1-1; D is uncertain. Trimming cost V 3 bases and J 1 base, with 9 bases left between them. CDR1 and CDR2 from the germline V gene are SGHVS and FQNEAQ. This CDR3 is built from 14 residues. CDR3 residues: CASSFQRGNTEAFF. The CDR3 bases are TGTGCCAGCAGCTTCCAGCGGGGGAACACTGAAGCTTTCTTT.

Only a few counts were recorded for this clonotype. This rearrangement joins TRBV28 to TRBJ1-1; D unresolved. Per germline, CDR1 MDHEN and CDR2 SYDVKM. Trimming left V 3 bases short and J 4 bases short, with 3 bases between. The length of the CDR3 is 11 residues. CDR3 sequence reads: CASSFFTEAFF. The CDR3 DNA sequence: TGTGCCAGCAGTTTTTTCACTGAAGCTTTCTTT.

This clonotype was seen a handful of times. This chain connects TRBV11-2 to TRBJ1-1; TRBD1 aligns across 8 bases. The CDR3 consists of 15 residues. The germline V gene encodes CDR1 SGHAT and CDR2 FQNNGV. V gave up 4 bases and J gave up 10 bases; unmatched junction bases: 14. This chain's CDR3 is CASSSVLWDRRGAFF. Written as DNA, the CDR3 is TGTGCCAGCAGCTCCGTTCTTTGGGACAGGCGGGGAGCTTTCTTT. Full variable domain (outside the CDR3, taken from reference TRBV11-2 and TRBJ1-1): EAGVAQSPRYKIIEKRQSVAFWCNPISGHATLYWYQQILGQGPKLLIQFQNNGVVDDSQLPKDRFSAERLKGVDSTLKIQPAKLEDSAVYLCASSSVLWDRRGAFFGQGTRLTVV.

The chain couples TRBV29-1 to TRBJ1-2; D not certain. The germline V gene encodes CDR1 SQVTM and CDR2 ANQGSEA. The CDR3 is 10 amino acids. V dropped 0 bases and J dropped 8 bases, with 4 bases sitting between them. The CDR3 here is CSVEDGGYTF. For the CDR3, the DNA is TGCAGCGTTGAAGATGGCGGCTACACCTTC.

This clonotype was detected ten times or more. The V gene is TRBV27, the J gene TRBJ1-1; D unclear. CDR1 is MNHEY and CDR2 is SMNVEV in the germline V gene (reference sequence). This CDR3 is 12 amino acids long. Between the trimmed V and J ends, which lost 8 bases and 0 bases, there was a span of 7 bases. CDR3 coding DNA: TGTGCCAGCGGCCACTTGAACACTGAAGCTTTCTTT. It translates to CASGHLNTEAFF.

The chain links TRBV12-5 to TRBJ2-1; 8 nucleotides agree with TRBD2. This CDR3 spans 16 amino acids. Germline loops: CDR1 LGHNT, CDR2 FRNRAP. With V trimmed by 3 bases and J by 4 bases, 8 bases remained unmatched. The CDR3 coding sequence is TGTGCTAGTGGTTTTGGCACTAGCGGACCTTACAATGAGCAGTTCTTC. Encoded protein: CASGFGTSGPYNEQFF.

Only a few counts were recorded for this clonotype. In DNA, the CDR3 is TGTGCCAGCAGGCTACAGGGTTCACCCCTCCACTTT. It translates to CASRLQGSPLHF. This chain joins TRBV2 and TRBJ1-6; D perhaps matches TRBD1 (6 bases). The V and J ends lost 6 bases and 9 bases respectively, with 9 bases between them. CDR3 length equals 12 residues. Looked up from germline, CDR1 is SNHLY and CDR2 is FYNNEI.

This clonotype was found many times. This rearrangement joins TRBV28 to TRBJ2-1; perhaps TRBD1 as D (5 bases). The V end lost 4 bases, the J end lost 1 base, and 11 bases lay between the germline ends. This CDR3 is 15 amino acids long. CDR1 and CDR2 from the germline V gene are MDHEN and SYDVKM. The CDR3 protein is CASSYRFGSYNEQFF. The CDR3 region has the DNA TGTGCCAGCAGTTACAGGTTTGGGTCCTACAATGAGCAGTTCTTC.

J is TRBJ2-3 and V is TRBV9; D not resolved. The CDR3 loop spans 14 amino acids. Germline values: CDR1 SGDLS, CDR2 YYNGEE. The V gene lost 0 bases and the J gene lost 4 bases, with 9 bases spanning the gap. DNA for the CDR3: TGTGCCAGCAGCGTAGTAGGCCAATCAGATACGCAGTATTTT. Amino acids: CASSVVGQSDTQYF.

This clonotype showed up many times. The chain has TRBV7-8 and TRBJ1-4; D might be TRBD1 (6 bases). V lost 7 bases and J lost 7, with 22 bases in between. The length of the CDR3 is 16 residues. CDR1 and CDR2 from the germline V gene are SGHVS and FQNEAQ. The CDR3 DNA is TGTGCCAGCATGCCATCGCAACAGGGCCGGACTGAAAAACTGTTTTTT. The encoded protein is CASMPSQQGRTEKLFF.

The rearrangement joins TRBV2 to TRBJ1-1, with D perhaps matching TRBD1 (6 bases). The CDR3 runs to 12 residues. V was cut by 9 bases and J by 4 bases, with 12 bases left in between. Germline V gene sequence: CDR1 SNHLY, CDR2 FYNNEI. For the CDR3, the DNA is TGTGCCAGAATCAGGGGTTCCACTGAAGCTTTCTTT. Amino acids: CARIRGSTEAFF. Drawing the rest from reference TRBV2 and TRBJ1-1, the complete variable domain is EPEVTQTPSHQVTQMGQEVILRCVPISNHLYFYWYRQILGQKVEFLVSFYNNEISEKSEIFDDQFSVERPDGSNFTLKIRSTKLEDSAMYFCARIRGSTEAFFGQGTRLTVV.

This clonotype has only a few counts. This sequence joins TRBV20-1 and TRBJ2-3; D call uncertain. The V and J ends lost 2 bases and 2 bases respectively, with 14 bases between them. This CDR3 spans 15 amino acids. Germline V CDR1 and CDR2: DFQATT, SNEGSKA (reference sequence). This chain's CDR3 is CSARRGDGITDTQYF. In nucleotides, the CDR3 is TGCAGTGCTAGACGCGGAGATGGGATCACAGATACGCAGTATTTT.